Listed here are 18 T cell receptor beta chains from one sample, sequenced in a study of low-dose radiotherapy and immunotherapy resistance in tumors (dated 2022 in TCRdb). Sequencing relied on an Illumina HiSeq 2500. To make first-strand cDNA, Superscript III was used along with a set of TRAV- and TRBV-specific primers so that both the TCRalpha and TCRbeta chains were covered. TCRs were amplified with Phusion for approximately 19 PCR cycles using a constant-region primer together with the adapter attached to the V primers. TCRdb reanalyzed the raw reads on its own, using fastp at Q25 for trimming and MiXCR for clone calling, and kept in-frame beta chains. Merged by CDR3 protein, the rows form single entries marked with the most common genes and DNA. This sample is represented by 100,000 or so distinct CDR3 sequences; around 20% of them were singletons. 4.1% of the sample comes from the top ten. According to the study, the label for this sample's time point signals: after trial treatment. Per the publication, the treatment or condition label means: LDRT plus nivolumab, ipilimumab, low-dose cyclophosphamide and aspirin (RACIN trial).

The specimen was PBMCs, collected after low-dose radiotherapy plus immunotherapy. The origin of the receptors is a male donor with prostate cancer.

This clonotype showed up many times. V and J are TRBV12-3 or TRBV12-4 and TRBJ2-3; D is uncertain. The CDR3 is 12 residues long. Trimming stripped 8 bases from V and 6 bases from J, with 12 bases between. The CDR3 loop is CASCADRDTQYF. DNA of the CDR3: TGTGCCAGCTGTGCGGACCGGGATACGCAGTATTTT.

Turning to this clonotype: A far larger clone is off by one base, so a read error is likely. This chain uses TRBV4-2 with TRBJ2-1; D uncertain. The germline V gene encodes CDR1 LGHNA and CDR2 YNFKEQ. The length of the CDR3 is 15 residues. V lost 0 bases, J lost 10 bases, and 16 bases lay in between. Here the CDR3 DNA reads TGTGCCAGCAGCCAAGATCCCCGGGCCACCTACGAGCAGTTCTTC. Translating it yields CASSQDPRATYEQFF.

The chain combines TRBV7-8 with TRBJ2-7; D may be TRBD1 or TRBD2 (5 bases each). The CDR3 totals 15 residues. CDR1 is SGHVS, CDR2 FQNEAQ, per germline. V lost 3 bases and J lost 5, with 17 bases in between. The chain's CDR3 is CASSLGPQAGDEQYF. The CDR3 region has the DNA TGTGCCAGCAGCTTGGGACCCCAGGCTGGTGACGAGCAGTACTTC. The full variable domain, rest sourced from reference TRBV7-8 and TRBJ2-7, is GAGVSQSPRYKVAKRGQDVALRCDPISGHVSLFWYQQALGQGPEFLTYFQNEAQLDKSGLPSDRFFAERPEGSVSTLKIQRTQQEDSAVYLCASSLGPQAGDEQYFGPGTRLTVT.

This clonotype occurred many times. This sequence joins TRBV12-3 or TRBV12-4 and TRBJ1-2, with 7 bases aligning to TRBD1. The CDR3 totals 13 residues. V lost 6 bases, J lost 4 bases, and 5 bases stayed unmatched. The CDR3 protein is CASSPGQSYGYTF. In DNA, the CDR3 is TGTGCCAGCAGCCCGGGACAGTCCTATGGCTACACCTTC.

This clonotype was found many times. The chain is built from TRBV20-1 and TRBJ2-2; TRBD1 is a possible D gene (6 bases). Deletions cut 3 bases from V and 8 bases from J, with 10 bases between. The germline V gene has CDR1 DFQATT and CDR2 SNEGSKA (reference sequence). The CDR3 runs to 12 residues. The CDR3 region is CSASAGAGELFF. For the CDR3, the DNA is TGCAGTGCTAGTGCAGGGGCTGGGGAGCTGTTTTTT.

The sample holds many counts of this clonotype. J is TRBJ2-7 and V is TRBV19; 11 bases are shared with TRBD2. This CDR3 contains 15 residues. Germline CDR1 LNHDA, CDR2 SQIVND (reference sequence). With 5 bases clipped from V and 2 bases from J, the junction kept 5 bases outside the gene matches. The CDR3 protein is CASSSGTSGPYEQYF. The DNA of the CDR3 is TGTGCCAGTAGTTCTGGGACTAGCGGACCCTACGAGCAGTACTTC.

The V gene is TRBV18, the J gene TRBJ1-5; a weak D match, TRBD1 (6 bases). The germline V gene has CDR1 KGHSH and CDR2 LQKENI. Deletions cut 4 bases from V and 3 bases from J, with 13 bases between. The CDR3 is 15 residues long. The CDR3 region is CASSRTTGPNQPQHF. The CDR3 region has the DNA TGTGCCAGCTCACGAACGACAGGTCCCAATCAGCCCCAGCATTTT.

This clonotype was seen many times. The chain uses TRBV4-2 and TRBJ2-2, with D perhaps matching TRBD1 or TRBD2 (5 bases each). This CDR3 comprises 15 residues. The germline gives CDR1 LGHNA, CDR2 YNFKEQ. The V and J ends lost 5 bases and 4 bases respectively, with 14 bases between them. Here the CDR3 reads CASSSGTTVTGELFF. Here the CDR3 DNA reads TGTGCCAGCAGCTCCGGGACCACCGTCACCGGGGAGCTGTTTTTT.

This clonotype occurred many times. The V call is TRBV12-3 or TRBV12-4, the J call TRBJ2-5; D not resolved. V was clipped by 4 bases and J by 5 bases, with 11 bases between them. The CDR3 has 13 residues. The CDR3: CASSSKLGETQYF. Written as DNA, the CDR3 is TGTGCCAGCAGTTCTAAGCTCGGGGAGACCCAGTACTTC.

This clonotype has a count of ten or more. CDR3 residues: CASSQFAGKGGMNTEAFF. The CDR3 bases are TGTGCCAGCAGCCAATTCGCAGGTAAAGGAGGTATGAACACTGAAGCTTTCTTT. This chain links TRBV3-1 with TRBJ1-1; D call uncertain. The CDR3 runs to 18 residues. Germline V gene data show CDR1 as LGHDT and CDR2 as YNNKEL (reference sequence). Trimming took 2 bases from V and 0 from J, leaving 19 bases between them.

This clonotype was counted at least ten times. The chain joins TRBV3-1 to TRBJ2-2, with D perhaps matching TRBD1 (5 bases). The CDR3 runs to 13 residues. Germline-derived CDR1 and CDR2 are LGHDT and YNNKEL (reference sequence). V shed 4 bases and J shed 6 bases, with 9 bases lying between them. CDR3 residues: CASSLQGPGELFF. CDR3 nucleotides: TGTGCCAGCAGCCTTCAGGGTCCCGGGGAGCTGTTTTTT.

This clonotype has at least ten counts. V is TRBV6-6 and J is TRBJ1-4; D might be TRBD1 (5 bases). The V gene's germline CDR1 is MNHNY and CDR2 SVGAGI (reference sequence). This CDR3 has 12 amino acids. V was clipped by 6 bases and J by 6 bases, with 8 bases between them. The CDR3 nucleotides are TGTGCCAGCAGGGGGGGGGATGAAAAACTGTTTTTT. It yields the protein CASRGGDEKLFF.

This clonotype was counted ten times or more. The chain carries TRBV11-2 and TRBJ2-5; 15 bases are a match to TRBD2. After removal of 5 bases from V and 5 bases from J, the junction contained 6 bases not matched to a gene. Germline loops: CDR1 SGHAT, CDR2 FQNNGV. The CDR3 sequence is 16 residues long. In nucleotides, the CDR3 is TGTGCCAGCAGCCGGACTAGCGGGGGGGCAAGGGAGACCCAGTACTTC. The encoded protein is CASSRTSGGARETQYF.

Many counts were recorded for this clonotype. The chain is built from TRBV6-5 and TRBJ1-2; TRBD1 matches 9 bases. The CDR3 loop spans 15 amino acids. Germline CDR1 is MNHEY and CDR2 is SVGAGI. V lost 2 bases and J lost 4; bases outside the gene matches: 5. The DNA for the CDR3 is TGTGCCAGCAGTTACGGAACAGGGGGCACCTATGGCTACACCTTC. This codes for CASSYGTGGTYGYTF.

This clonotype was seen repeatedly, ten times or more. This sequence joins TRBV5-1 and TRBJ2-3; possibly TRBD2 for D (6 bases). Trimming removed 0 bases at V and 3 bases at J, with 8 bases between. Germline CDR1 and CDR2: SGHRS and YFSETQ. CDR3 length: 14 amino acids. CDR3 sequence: CASSLGDLTDTQYF. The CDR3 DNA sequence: TGCGCCAGCAGCTTGGGGGACTTAACAGATACGCAGTATTTT.

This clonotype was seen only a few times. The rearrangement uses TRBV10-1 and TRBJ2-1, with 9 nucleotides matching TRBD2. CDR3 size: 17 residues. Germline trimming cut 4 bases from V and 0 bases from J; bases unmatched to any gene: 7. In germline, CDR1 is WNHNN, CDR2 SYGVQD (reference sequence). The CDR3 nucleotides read TGCGCCAGCAGTGGGGTGCTAGCGGGGAGCTCCTACAATGAGCAGTTCTTC. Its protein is CASSGVLAGSSYNEQFF.

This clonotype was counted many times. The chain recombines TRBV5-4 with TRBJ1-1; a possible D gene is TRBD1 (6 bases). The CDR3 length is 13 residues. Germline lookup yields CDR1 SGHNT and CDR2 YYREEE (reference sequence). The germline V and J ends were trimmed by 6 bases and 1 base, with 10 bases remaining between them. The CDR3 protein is CASIGGGNTEAFF. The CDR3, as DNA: TGTGCCAGCATCGGAGGGGGGAACACTGAAGCTTTCTTT.

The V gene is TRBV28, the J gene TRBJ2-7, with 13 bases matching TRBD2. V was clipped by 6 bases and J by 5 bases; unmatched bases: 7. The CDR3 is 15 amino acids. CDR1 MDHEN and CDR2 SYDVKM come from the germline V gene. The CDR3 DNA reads TGTGCCAGCAGGGCGGGGACTAGCGGGAACCACGAGCAGTACTTC. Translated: CASRAGTSGNHEQYF. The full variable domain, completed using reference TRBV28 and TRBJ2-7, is DVKVTQSSRYLVKRTGEKVFLECVQDMDHENMFWYRQDPGLGLRLIYFSYDVKMKEKGDIPEGYSVSREKKERFSLILESASTNQTSMYLCASRAGTSGNHEQYFGPGTRLTVT.